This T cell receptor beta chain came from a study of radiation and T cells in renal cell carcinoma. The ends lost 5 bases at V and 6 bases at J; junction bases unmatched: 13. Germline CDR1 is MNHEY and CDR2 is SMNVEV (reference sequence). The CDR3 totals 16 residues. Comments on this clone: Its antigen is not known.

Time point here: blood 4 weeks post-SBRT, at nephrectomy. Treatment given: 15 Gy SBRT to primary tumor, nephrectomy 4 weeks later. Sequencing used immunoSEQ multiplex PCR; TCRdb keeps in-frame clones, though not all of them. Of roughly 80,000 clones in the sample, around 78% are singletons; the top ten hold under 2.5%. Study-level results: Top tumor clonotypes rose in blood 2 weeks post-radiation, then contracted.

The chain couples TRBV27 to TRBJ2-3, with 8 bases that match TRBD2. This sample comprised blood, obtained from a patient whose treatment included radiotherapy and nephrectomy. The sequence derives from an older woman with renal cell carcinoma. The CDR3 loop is CASSKKGLAGGDTQYF. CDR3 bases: TGTGCCAGCAGTAAAAAGGGACTTGCGGGAGGTGATACGCAGTATTTT.